This T cell receptor beta chain was sequenced during a study of OX40 agonist ivuxolimab in advanced cancers. J gave up 4 bases and V 5 bases, and 3 bases lay outside the gene matches. Germline V gene lookup returns CDR1 MNHNY and CDR2 SVGAGI (reference sequence). The CDR3 is 14 residues long. Comment on this clone: Its antigen is as yet unknown.

The table came from immunoSEQ multiplex PCR; TCRdb's copy has only in-frame clones and leaves some out. The sample includes some 49,000 clones, less than 90% seen only once; the top ten take about 48%. Study observations and caveats: Partial responders at 0.1-3.0 mg/kg had among the lowest clonal expansion. Fewer expanded clones were found on average in CD4+ than in CD8+ T cells. Circulating CD4+ and CD8+ T cells showed clonal expansion by week 6 at 0.1 to 3.0 mg/kg.

Sampling times: baseline, cycle 4 day 1, cycle 7 day 1. The sequencing here drew on CD4+ or CD8+ T cells sorted from blood, taken in a trial of the OX40 agonist ivuxolimab. The sequence came from an adult with an advanced solid tumor such as melanoma, head and neck, liver or kidney cancer. V usage is TRBV6-6 and J usage is TRBJ1-5; 9 bases fit TRBD1. DNA of the CDR3: TGTGCCAGCAGTGACAGGGGGGAGAATCAGCCCCAGCATTTT. Translating gives CASSDRGENQPQHF.